One sample yielded the 30 T cell receptor beta chains listed below, sequenced in a study of blood T cell repertoires in COVID-19. TCRdb's copy holds only in-frame clones and misses some; the assay was immunoSEQ multiplex PCR. The sample shows about 270,000 clones, roughly 86% of them seen only once. Sequenced sample: peripheral blood. These receptors were obtained from a man between 35 and 55 years old with active or convalescent COVID-19.

The chain couples TRBV6-5 to TRBJ1-6; D is unclear. V gave up 5 bases and J gave up 7 bases, with 9 bases separating them. Germline CDR1 is MNHEY and CDR2 is SVGAGI. CDR3 length equals 13 residues. This CDR3 reads CASSLSPNSPLHF. The CDR3 DNA reads TGTGCCAGCAGTCTTAGCCCAAATTCACCCCTCCACTTT.

The genes are TRBV12-5 and TRBJ1-1; 8 positions agree with TRBD1. CDR1 LGHNT and CDR2 FRNRAP come from the germline V gene. The CDR3 is 13 residues long. J gave up 7 bases and V 3 bases, and 4 bases lay outside the gene matches. Here the CDR3 reads CASGLDRGIEAFF. The CDR3, as DNA: TGTGCTAGTGGTTTAGACAGGGGAATTGAAGCTTTCTTT.

The chain recombines TRBV5-1 with TRBJ2-1; 12 bases are a match to TRBD2. Germline CDR1 SGHRS, CDR2 YFSETQ. The CDR3 has 18 amino acids. J was trimmed by 0 bases and V by 4 bases; bases with no gene match: 8. CDR3 region: CASSAGTSGSSSYNEQFF. The CDR3 nucleotides read TGCGCCAGCAGCGCCGGGACTAGCGGGTCCAGCTCCTACAATGAGCAGTTCTTC.

The chain couples TRBV11-1 to TRBJ2-7; D may be TRBD1 (6 bases). This CDR3 has 15 amino acids. Trimming took off 3 bases at V and 2 bases at J, with 14 bases between the two ends. Germline CDR1 reads SGHAT; CDR2 reads FQDESV (reference sequence). Written as DNA, the CDR3 is TGTGCCAGCAGCTTGGTACAGGGTAGAGCCTACGAGCAGTACTTC. Encoded protein: CASSLVQGRAYEQYF.

The chain employs TRBV10-3 and TRBJ1-1; D not resolved. This CDR3 region has 13 residues. Germline CDR1 is ENHRY and CDR2 is SYGVKD. V lost 5 bases to trimming and J lost 3 bases, with 10 bases between them. This CDR3 is CAISSQEDTEAFF. The CDR3 DNA sequence: TGTGCCATCAGTTCTCAGGAGGACACTGAAGCTTTCTTT.

This clone was seen a handful of times. The chain links TRBV18 to TRBJ1-5, with a possible D match to TRBD1 (6 bases). Germline lookup yields CDR1 KGHSH and CDR2 LQKENI. The ends were cut back, 6 bases at V and 5 bases at J, with 11 bases in the middle. The CDR3 runs 13 residues. The CDR3 here is CASSHREYQPQHF. In nucleotides, the CDR3 is TGTGCCAGCTCTCACAGGGAGTATCAGCCCCAGCATTTT. The variable domain in full, completed from reference TRBV18 and TRBJ1-5, reads NAGVMQNPRHLVRRRGQEARLRCSPMKGHSHVYWYRQLPEEGLKFMVYLQKENIIDESGMPKERFSAEFPKEGPSILRIQQVVRGDSAAYFCASSHREYQPQHFGDGTRLSIL.

The rearrangement uses TRBV19 and TRBJ2-1, with 8 bases fitting TRBD2. This CDR3 is 15 amino acids long. V trimming: 3 bases; J trimming: 7 bases; junction bases outside the gene matches: 8. Germline V lookup: CDR1 LNHDA, CDR2 SQIVND (reference sequence). Written as DNA, the CDR3 is TGTGCCAGTAGTATGGAAGCGGGAGTAGGGAATGAGCAGTTCTTC. Its protein is CASSMEAGVGNEQFF.

With regard to this clone: An end of the junction does not agree with germline; a read error may underlie this. J is TRBJ2-7 and V is TRBV10-1, with a tentative D call TRBD2 (5 bases). This CDR3 comprises 11 residues. CDR1 WNHNN and CDR2 SYGVQD come from the germline V gene (reference sequence). The CDR3 loop is CASSGVEGLHF. As DNA, the CDR3 is TGCGCCAGCAGTGGTGTAGAGGGTCTCCACTTC.

The chain recombines TRBV15 with TRBJ1-1; tentatively, D is TRBD1 (6 bases). The CDR3 runs 15 residues. Trimming removed 4 bases at V and 0 bases at J, with 12 bases between. Germline CDR1 is LNHNV and CDR2 is YYDKDF (reference sequence). This chain's CDR3 is CATSTGGRLNTEAFF. In nucleotides, the CDR3 is TGTGCCACCAGCACGGGGGGCAGATTGAACACTGAAGCTTTCTTT. The full variable domain, completed using reference TRBV15 and TRBJ1-1, is DAMVIQNPRYQVTQFGKPVTLSCSQTLNHNVMYWYQQKSSQAPKLLFHYYDKDFNNEADTPDNFQSRRPNTSFCFLDIRSPGLGDTAMYLCATSTGGRLNTEAFFGQGTRLTVV.

The gene calls are TRBV5-1 and TRBJ2-5; D not resolved. Trimming took 0 bases from V and 3 from J, leaving 6 bases between them. This CDR3 has 13 residues. Germline CDR1 is SGHRS and CDR2 is YFSETQ. CDR3 in amino acids: CASSLGNKETQYF. For the CDR3, the DNA is TGCGCCAGCAGCTTGGGAAACAAAGAGACCCAGTACTTC.

The V gene is TRBV28, the J gene TRBJ1-6; TRBD1 matches 7 bases. Germline V gene sequence: CDR1 MDHEN, CDR2 SYDVKM. This CDR3 contains 15 residues. The V gene end was trimmed by 8 bases and the J gene end by 9 bases; junction bases not matched to a gene: 13. The CDR3 coding sequence is TGTGCCAGCTACCGGGACAGTTTATTTGTTTCACCCCTCCACTTT. Translation gives CASYRDSLFVSPLHF.

The chain's CDR3 is CASSTRDPNSPLHF. CDR3 in DNA: TGTGCCAGCAGCACACGGGATCCTAATTCACCCCTCCACTTT. This chain connects TRBV6-2 or TRBV6-3 to TRBJ1-6; D not resolved. V gave up 6 bases and J gave up 6 bases, with 12 bases separating them. CDR3 size: 14 residues. Germline V gives CDR1 MNHEY, CDR2 SVGEGT.

The chain joins TRBV11-3 to TRBJ1-2, with D uncertain. CDR3 length equals 13 residues. Germline V gene sequence: CDR1 SGHNT, CDR2 YENEEA. V was trimmed by 5 bases and J by 6 bases, leaving 13 bases between them. The CDR3 DNA sequence: TGTGCCAGCAGCCGGGGTCCAACCAATGGCTACACCTTC. Protein sequence: CASSRGPTNGYTF.

The V call is TRBV19, the J call TRBJ2-5, with 8 nucleotides matching TRBD1. Losses at the gene ends were 4 bases for V and 2 bases for J; bases not matched to a gene: 6. Looked up from germline, CDR1 is LNHDA and CDR2 is SQIVND (reference sequence). The CDR3 length is 15 residues. CDR3 sequence: CASSTPGTGQETQYF. For the CDR3, the DNA is TGTGCCAGTAGTACCCCAGGGACAGGTCAAGAGACCCAGTACTTC.

V gene TRBV23-1 combines with J gene TRBJ1-5; TRBD1 matches 10 bases. TRBV23-1 is an open reading frame whose function is uncertain. This CDR3 region has 17 residues. With 2 bases clipped from V and 1 base from J, the junction kept 5 bases outside the gene matches. CDR3 protein: CASSQNPGQGSNQPQHF. CDR3 bases: TGCGCCAGCAGTCAAAACCCGGGACAGGGGAGCAATCAGCCCCAGCATTTT.

The V gene is TRBV6-6, the J gene TRBJ2-3, with 8 bases identical to TRBD1. The V gene end was trimmed by 5 bases and the J gene end by 3 bases; junction bases not matched to a gene: 13. Germline assignment: CDR1 MNHNY and CDR2 SVGAGI (reference sequence). The CDR3 totals 17 residues. DNA of the CDR3: TGTGCCAGCAGTCTAAGACCCGGGACAGGACGAACAGATACGCAGTATTTT. It yields the protein CASSLRPGTGRTDTQYF.

V usage is TRBV3-1 (or the pseudogene TRBV3-2) and J usage is TRBJ1-4, with TRBD1 identical over 7 bases. After removal of 4 bases from V and 7 bases from J, the junction contained 6 bases not matched to a gene. The CDR3 sequence is 14 residues long. Germline loops: CDR1 LGHDT, CDR2 YNNKEL (reference sequence). The CDR3 bases are TGTGCCAGCAGCCTTTACAGGGGCGGTGAAAAACTGTTTTTT. Translation: CASSLYRGGEKLFF.

The rearrangement joins TRBV29-1 to TRBJ2-5; the D gene is possibly TRBD1 (6 bases). The CDR3 runs 14 residues. V was pared by 4 bases and J by 4 bases, with 16 bases between. Germline CDR1 reads SQVTM; CDR2 reads ANQGSEA. In DNA form, the CDR3 reads TGCAGCGTTGTCAGGGGACGGATTGGAGAGACCCAGTACTTC. Protein product: CSVVRGRIGETQYF.

A single count supports this clone. The V and J genes are TRBV24-1 and TRBJ1-1, with D maybe TRBD1 (6 bases). CDR1 KGHDR and CDR2 SFDVKD come from the germline V gene. The CDR3 has 13 residues. Trimming took 6 bases from V and 2 from J, leaving 9 bases between them. For the CDR3, the DNA is TGTGCCACCAGTACAGGGAGAAACACTGAAGCTTTCTTT. Translation: CATSTGRNTEAFF.

The chain's CDR3 is CASSIPSRRRSYNEQFF. The CDR3 coding sequence is TGTGCCAGTAGTATTCCTTCCCGTCGTCGGTCCTACAATGAGCAGTTCTTC. The V gene is TRBV19, the J gene TRBJ2-1; D is unresolved. From germline, CDR1 is LNHDA and CDR2 SQIVND (reference sequence). The germline V and J ends were trimmed by 3 bases and 1 base, with 16 bases remaining between them. The CDR3 extends over 17 amino acids.

CDR3: CASSPIPSAVAKNIQYF. CDR3 DNA: TGTGCCAGTAGTCCGATCCCTAGCGCTGTAGCCAAAAACATTCAGTACTTC. The chain couples TRBV19 to TRBJ2-4, with D possibly matching TRBD2 (6 bases). V lost 5 bases, J lost 0 bases, and 17 bases lay in between. CDR3 size: 17 residues. Germline lookup yields CDR1 LNHDA and CDR2 SQIVND (reference sequence).

The chain employs TRBV19 and TRBJ1-5; 9 bases align to TRBD1. The germline V gene has CDR1 LNHDA and CDR2 SQIVND (reference sequence). Trimming cost V 8 bases and J 4 bases; bases outside gene matches: 12. CDR3 length: 16 amino acids. For the CDR3, the DNA is TGTGCCAGTGGGGAACCCGGGACAGGGTCGAATCAGCCCCAGCATTTT. Translated: CASGEPGTGSNQPQHF.

The rearrangement joins TRBV24-1 to TRBJ2-3, with D perhaps matching TRBD1 (6 bases). V lost 6 bases and J lost 5, with 11 bases in between. The CDR3 spans 13 residues. Germline lookup yields CDR1 KGHDR and CDR2 SFDVKD. CDR3 nucleotides: TGTGCCACCAGTTTAGGGGGTGGAGATACGCAGTATTTT. This translates into CATSLGGGDTQYF.

This chain links TRBV7-3 with TRBJ2-3; 8 bases agree with TRBD1. The CDR3 runs to 11 residues. Germline CDR1 and CDR2: SGHTA and FQGTGA. V lost 8 bases, J lost 8 bases, and 3 bases stayed unmatched. The CDR3 nucleotides read TGTGCCAGCGAACAGGGGGGTACGCAGTATTTT. Amino acid sequence: CASEQGGTQYF.

The chain carries TRBV5-1 and TRBJ2-6; a weak D match, TRBD1 (6 bases). The CDR3 length is 17 residues. The V gene's germline CDR1 is SGHRS and CDR2 YFSETQ. Trimming took off 7 bases at V and 0 bases at J, with 17 bases between the two ends. CDR3 loop: CASGRDTGISGANVLTF. The CDR3 coding sequence is TGCGCCAGCGGACGGGACACCGGAATCTCTGGGGCCAACGTCCTGACTTTC.

In this sample, this clone turned up a few times. The chain joins TRBV7-3 to TRBJ2-2; TRBD1 matches 10 bases. This CDR3 contains 18 residues. The germline CDR1 and CDR2 sequences are SGHTA and FQGTGA. V gave up 5 bases and J gave up 0 bases; unmatched junction bases: 9. CDR3 region: CASSRQGAAMTNTGELFF. CDR3 coding DNA: TGTGCCAGCAGCCGACAGGGGGCGGCAATGACGAACACCGGGGAGCTGTTTTTT.

This sequence joins TRBV28 and TRBJ1-1; 12 bases align to TRBD1. CDR3 length: 18 amino acids. Looked up from germline, CDR1 is MDHEN and CDR2 is SYDVKM. After removal of 2 bases from V and 6 bases from J, the junction contained 13 bases not matched to a gene. The CDR3 spells CASSLDGTGGGLASEAFF. The CDR3 DNA follows: TGTGCCAGCAGTTTAGACGGGACAGGGGGCGGGTTGGCCTCTGAAGCTTTCTTT.

This chain uses TRBV5-1 with TRBJ2-3, with 10 bases identical to TRBD2. The junction had 2 bases not matched to a gene; V was cut back by 6 bases and J by 1 base. This CDR3 is 14 amino acids long. CDR1 is SGHRS, CDR2 YFSETQ, per germline. CDR3 DNA: TGCGCCAGCACTAGCGGGAGCGGCACAGATACGCAGTATTTT. Translated, it gives CASTSGSGTDTQYF.

This rearrangement joins TRBV19 to TRBJ1-2, with D maybe TRBD1 (6 bases). The length of the CDR3 is 13 residues. Trimming left V 5 bases short and J 7 bases short, with 14 bases between. Germline CDR1 reads LNHDA; CDR2 reads SQIVND (reference sequence). Written as DNA, the CDR3 is TGTGCCAGTAGTTACAGGGCACTAGGTGGCTACACCTTC. Translation gives CASSYRALGGYTF.

The gene calls are TRBV6-5 and TRBJ1-1; TRBD1 might be the D (5 bases). This CDR3 spans 14 amino acids. Germline CDR1 reads MNHEY; CDR2 reads SVGAGI. Trimming shortened V by 5 bases and J by 3 bases, and 13 bases separated the two germline ends. The CDR3 loop is CASSKGGADTEAFF. CDR3 nucleotide sequence: TGTGCCAGCAGTAAGGGTGGGGCCGACACTGAAGCTTTCTTT.